This T cell receptor beta chain was documented in a study of shared clonotypes between healthy human individuals. Study conclusions and caveats: Among the subsets, naive ones generally showed larger estimated richness than memory ones. Sharing across four donors was highest in naive CD4 (around 5%) and lowest in memory CD8 (roughly 0.4%). How much donors shared clonotypes was expected to be affected by sequencing depth.

Per the original methods: Filtering differed because ImmunoSEQ produced junction-only sequences that carried no quality scores. The method was immunoSEQ multiplex PCR; TCRdb's version includes in-frame clones alone and lacks a portion of them. D and trimming come from the DNA, and the V and J calls and clone size come from that table. Altogether millions of clones are present, more than 90% being singletons, with the ten largest covering roughly 0.13%. Concerning this clone: The target antigen is unknown.

V shed 1 base and J shed 5 bases, with 15 bases lying between them. CDR1 and CDR2 from the germline V gene are SNHLY and FYNNEI. The CDR3 consists of 16 residues. The sequence was collected from a man aged 18 to 30 in good health. What was sequenced was naive CD4+ T cells sorted from blood. Noted subset: CD45RA+ positively selected. The chain uses TRBV2 and TRBJ2-1, with D unclear. The CDR3 DNA sequence: TGTGCCAGCAGTGAAGTTTGGCTAGAATCTAACAATGAGCAGTTCTTC. Its translation is CASSEVWLESNNEQFF.